The 26 T cell receptor beta chains given below trace back to one sample, sequenced in a study of regulatory T cells in long-lasting Graves disease. Building of the TCR beta libraries involved iRepertoire HTBI primers and Arm-PCR of CDR3 regions. TCRdb fed the multiplex PCR reads into MiXCR, producing one record per CDR3 protein. Of roughly 700,000 distinct CDR3 sequences detected, about 30% appear once; the ten largest clones hold 42%. Time point given: persistent/refractory GD, antithyroid drugs over 5 years with positive TRAb. Following extraction of RNA from PBMCs, that RNA was used to make the TCR library. This specimen consisted of peripheral blood mononuclear cells (PBMCs), obtained when the disease was refractory, from a patient treated with antithyroid drugs. All receptors derive from a female donor with Graves disease.

A few counts support this clonotype. The chain joins TRBV19 to TRBJ1-1; D not certain. The CDR3 spans 13 residues. Germline V gene lookup returns CDR1 LNHDA and CDR2 SQIVND (reference sequence). Trimming pared 3 bases from V and 1 base from J, leaving 6 bases between. CDR3 in DNA: TGTGCCAGTAGTATGGCCCAGAACACTGAAGCTTTCTTT. This gives the protein CASSMAQNTEAFF.

The V gene is TRBV9, the J gene TRBJ1-2; D may be TRBD1 (6 bases). The CDR3 sequence is 16 residues long. The germline V gene encodes CDR1 SGDLS and CDR2 YYNGEE. The V gene lost 6 bases and the J gene lost 8 bases, with 26 bases spanning the gap. The DNA of the CDR3 is TGTGCCAGCACCACGGCGGGGATCGGGGGCCGGGACGGCTACACCTTC. Translating gives CASTTAGIGGRDGYTF. The complete variable domain, with remaining parts taken from reference TRBV9 and TRBJ1-2, reads DSGVTQTPKHLITATGQRVTLRCSPRSGDLSVYWYQQSLDQGLQFLIQYYNGEERAKGNILERFSAQQFPDLHSELNLSSLELGDSALYFCASTTAGIGGRDGYTFGSGTRLTVV.

CDR3 sequence: CASSLIGPQPQHF. The CDR3 DNA reads TGTGCCAGCAGTTTGATCGGCCCCCAGCCCCAGCATTTT. The chain couples TRBV12-3 or TRBV12-4 to TRBJ1-5; D is uncertain. The CDR3 is 13 residues long. V shed 3 bases and J shed 7 bases, with 10 bases lying between them.

The table lists this clonotype with a few counts. The CDR3: CASSLARFGLNTGELFF. The CDR3 DNA sequence: TGTGCCAGCAGCTTAGCGCGGTTTGGGTTGAACACCGGGGAGCTGTTTTTT. The gene calls are TRBV7-6 and TRBJ2-2; D gene ambiguous. CDR3 length: 17 residues. Looked up from germline, CDR1 is SGHVS and CDR2 is FNYEAQ. Trimming removed 0 bases at V and 1 base at J, with 12 bases between.

The rearrangement links TRBV29-1 to TRBJ1-1, with D uncertain. This CDR3 is built from 15 residues. The V gene's germline CDR1 is SQVTM and CDR2 ANQGSEA. V was pared by 7 bases and J by 5 bases, with 23 bases between. In nucleotides, the CDR3 is TGCAGCGCCCCTGATGTTGCCGCAACTGGGACTGAAGCTTTCTTT. Amino acid sequence: CSAPDVAATGTEAFF.

This rearrangement joins TRBV6-2 or TRBV6-3 to TRBJ1-2, with D unclear. The CDR3 spans 16 residues. Per germline, CDR1 MNHEY and CDR2 SVGEGT. V gave up 5 bases and J gave up 4 bases, with 20 bases separating them. CDR3 region: CASSDGQAPYGYGYTF. For the CDR3, the DNA is TGTGCCAGCAGTGATGGTCAGGCCCCCTACGGCTATGGCTACACCTTC.

This clonotype showed up many times. The V and J genes are TRBV12-3 or TRBV12-4 and TRBJ2-5; 10 bases are shared with TRBD2. The CDR3 consists of 15 residues. V lost 3 bases and J lost 5; bases outside the gene matches: 6. Here the CDR3 reads CASSFLAGDGETQYF. CDR3 DNA: TGTGCCAGCAGTTTTCTAGCGGGAGATGGGGAGACCCAGTACTTC.

Here the CDR3 reads CASSEVGTYGYTF. The DNA for the CDR3 is TGTGCCAGCAGTGAAGTGGGTACCTATGGCTACACCTTC. The V and J genes are TRBV6-1 and TRBJ1-2, with unresolved D. The CDR3 is 13 amino acids. Germline CDR1 reads MNHNS; CDR2 reads SASEGT. V was pared by 1 base and J by 4 bases, with 7 bases between.

This clonotype was recorded a few times. CDR3 nucleotides: TGTGCCAGCAGCTTGGAGTGGCAGCTCTCCACGGGGGGCTACACCTTC. Its protein is CASSLEWQLSTGGYTF. This chain joins TRBV5-5 and TRBJ1-2; D ambiguous. Germline V gives CDR1 SGHKS, CDR2 YYEKEE (reference sequence). The CDR3 sequence is 16 residues long. V shed 0 bases and J shed 8 bases, with 20 bases lying between them. Full variable domain (outside the CDR3, taken from reference TRBV5-5 and TRBJ1-2): DAGVTQSPTHLIKTRGQQVTLRCSPISGHKSVSWYQQVLGQGPQFIFQYYEKEERGRGNFPDRFSARQFPNYSSELNVNALLLGDSALYLCASSLEWQLSTGGYTFGSGTRLTVV.

V and J are TRBV25-1 and TRBJ2-5, with unresolved D. Germline V lookup: CDR1 MGHDK, CDR2 SYGVNS. This CDR3 is 12 amino acids long. V lost 2 bases and J 4 bases, leaving 5 bases between the germline ends. CDR3 in DNA: TGTGCCAGCAGTGAACTAGGAGAGACCCAGTACTTC. Encoded protein: CASSELGETQYF.

There are a few counts of this clonotype. The genes are TRBV20-1 and TRBJ1-2, with a tentative D call TRBD1 (6 bases). Germline-derived CDR1 and CDR2 are DFQATT and SNEGSKA (reference sequence). The CDR3 covers 14 residues. Trimming took 0 bases from V and 7 from J, leaving 15 bases between them. The CDR3 here is CSARDEKGGFGYTF. The CDR3 DNA reads as TGCAGTGCTAGAGATGAGAAGGGGGGATTTGGCTACACCTTC.

J is TRBJ2-7 and V is TRBV16; the D is unclear. The germline V gene has CDR1 KGHSY and CDR2 FQNENV. This CDR3 region has 16 residues. Trimming left V 0 bases short and J 0 bases short, with 12 bases between. The CDR3 protein is CASSQSIGPSSYEQYF. CDR3 in DNA: TGTGCCAGCAGCCAATCGATAGGCCCGAGCTCCTACGAGCAGTACTTC.

The V call is TRBV14, the J call TRBJ1-2; D is ambiguous. The CDR3 contains 13 residues. Germline V gene lookup returns CDR1 SGHDN and CDR2 FVKESK. Trimming pared 0 bases from V and 7 bases from J, leaving 9 bases between. The CDR3 loop reads CASSQEAGFGYTF. The DNA for the CDR3 is TGTGCCAGCAGCCAAGAAGCGGGGTTTGGCTACACCTTC. The full variable domain, rest sourced from reference TRBV14 and TRBJ1-2, is EAGVTQFPSHSVIEKGQTVTLRCDPISGHDNLYWYRRVMGKEIKFLLHFVKESKQDESGMPNNRFLAERTGGTYSTLKVQPAELEDSGVYFCASSQEAGFGYTFGSGTRLTVV.

This clonotype was seen at least ten times. The chain employs TRBV6-1 and TRBJ2-7; 10 nucleotides line up with TRBD2. Germline CDR1 is MNHNS and CDR2 is SASEGT. CDR3 length: 15 amino acids. With 3 bases clipped from V and 6 bases from J, the junction kept 8 bases outside the gene matches. CDR3 sequence reads: CASSDPLAGVREQYF. DNA for the CDR3: TGTGCCAGCAGTGATCCGCTAGCGGGAGTTCGCGAGCAGTACTTC.

The sample holds a few counts of this clonotype. The rearrangement links TRBV2 to TRBJ1-5; perhaps TRBD1 as D (6 bases). This CDR3 region has 14 residues. Trimming removed 5 bases at V and 4 bases at J, with 12 bases between. CDR1 is SNHLY, CDR2 FYNNEI, per germline. The CDR3 DNA sequence: TGTGCCAGCAGTCCCCCGGGACAAAATCAGCCCCAGCATTTT. Protein product: CASSPPGQNQPQHF.

This clonotype has only a few counts. J is TRBJ1-2 and V is TRBV12-3 or TRBV12-4; TRBD1 matches 11 bases. The trim removed 0 bases at V and 8 bases at J, leaving 11 bases unmatched. The CDR3 runs to 17 residues. This chain's CDR3 is CASSLAGTGGPGYGYTF. CDR3 nucleotide sequence: TGTGCCAGCAGTTTAGCCGGGACAGGGGGTCCGGGTTACGGCTACACCTTC.

This clonotype was seen a handful of times. V gene TRBV20-1 combines with J gene TRBJ1-5, with a tentative D call TRBD1 (5 bases). The length of the CDR3 is 16 residues. Germline lookup yields CDR1 DFQATT and CDR2 SNEGSKA (reference sequence). Between the trimmed V and J ends, which lost 4 bases and 0 bases, there was a span of 16 bases. The CDR3: CSATGGGGYSNQPQHF. The DNA for the CDR3 is TGCAGTGCTACGGGGGGGGGAGGCTATAGCAATCAGCCCCAGCATTTT.

The CDR3 sequence: CSVDPQASYGYTF. The CDR3 coding sequence is TGCAGCGTTGACCCACAGGCGAGCTATGGCTACACCTTC. The chain has TRBV29-1 and TRBJ1-2; tentative D call: TRBD1 (5 bases). CDR3 length: 13 residues. V was trimmed by 3 bases and J by 4 bases, leaving 12 bases between them. The germline V gene has CDR1 SQVTM and CDR2 ANQGSEA.

The V call is TRBV29-1, the J call TRBJ2-5; D remains ambiguous. The germline CDR1 and CDR2 sequences are SQVTM and ANQGSEA. This CDR3 region has 13 residues. The V end lost 8 bases, the J end lost 2 bases, and 15 bases lay between the germline ends. CDR3 amino acids: CSTPAPNQETQYF. The CDR3 DNA follows: TGCAGCACCCCGGCCCCCAATCAAGAGACCCAGTACTTC.

This sequence joins TRBV2 and TRBJ2-7; 8 bases agree with TRBD1. This CDR3 is 16 amino acids long. The J segment lost 4 bases and the V segment lost 0 bases, leaving 8 bases of the junction unmatched. CDR1 is SNHLY, CDR2 FYNNEI, per germline. CDR3 DNA sequence: TGTGCCAGCAGTGAAGCGATGGGACAGGTCCTTTACGAGCAGTACTTC. Translation: CASSEAMGQVLYEQYF.

V gene TRBV5-4 combines with J gene TRBJ1-1; 7 positions agree with TRBD1. The germline V gene encodes CDR1 SGHNT and CDR2 YYREEE (reference sequence). The CDR3 is made up of 13 amino acids. V shed 8 bases and J 5 bases; nucleotides not matched to a gene: 9. CDR3 nucleotides: TGTGCCAGTCGAACAGGGGCGAGTACTGAAGCTTTCTTT. It specifies CASRTGASTEAFF.

The CDR3 DNA sequence: TGTGCCAGCAGTTTAGTTGCGGGAGGCCTTCGTGACACCGGGGAGCTGTTTTTT. It is translated as CASSLVAGGLRDTGELFF. The rearrangement links TRBV12-3 or TRBV12-4 to TRBJ2-2; 8 positions match TRBD2. This CDR3 contains 18 residues. The J segment lost 3 bases and the V segment lost 1 base, leaving 10 bases of the junction unmatched.

This clonotype has a count of ten or more. J is TRBJ1-5 and V is TRBV2, with TRBD1 as a possible D gene (6 bases). Germline lookup yields CDR1 SNHLY and CDR2 FYNNEI. The CDR3 contains 14 residues. Trimming removed 10 bases from V and 1 base from J, with 14 bases in between. The chain's CDR3 is CATTPGASNQPQHF. As DNA, the CDR3 is TGTGCCACCACCCCGGGGGCCAGCAATCAGCCCCAGCATTTT.

This chain connects TRBV7-9 to TRBJ2-7, with 8 bases identical to TRBD2. The junction had 13 bases not matched to a gene; V was cut back by 5 bases and J by 4 bases. The CDR3 totals 16 residues. Germline V gene sequence: CDR1 SEHNR, CDR2 FQNEAQ (reference sequence). The CDR3 loop reads CASSPTLQREPYEQYF. The CDR3 nucleotides read TGTGCCAGCAGCCCAACTCTCCAGCGGGAGCCATACGAGCAGTACTTC.

This clonotype has at least ten counts. The genes are TRBV2 and TRBJ1-5, with TRBD1 matching 9 bases. Looked up from germline, CDR1 is SNHLY and CDR2 is FYNNEI. The CDR3 covers 16 residues. V lost 6 bases, J lost 3 bases, and 9 bases stayed unmatched. DNA of the CDR3: TGTGCCAGCAGCGGAAGACAGGGGGTAAACAATCAGCCCCAGCATTTT. It yields the protein CASSGRQGVNNQPQHF.

This sequence joins TRBV28 and TRBJ2-5, with TRBD2 identical over 14 bases. V was clipped by 6 bases and J by 7 bases; unmatched bases: 10. This CDR3 contains 16 residues. Germline lookup yields CDR1 MDHEN and CDR2 SYDVKM. CDR3 bases: TGTGCCAGCAGCCCTCCCGGACTAGCGGGAGGCGGGACCCAGTACTTC. The encoded protein is CASSPPGLAGGGTQYF.